This T cell receptor (beta chain) stems from a study of blood T cell repertoires in COVID-19. The assay was immunoSEQ multiplex PCR, and TCRdb's table has in-frame clones only and misses some. The sample has more than 75,000 clones, approximately 80% seen once; the top ten hold 13%. Germline V gene lookup returns CDR1 SGDLS and CDR2 YYNGEE. With 3 bases clipped from V and 7 bases from J, the junction kept 12 bases outside the gene matches. The CDR3 runs 16 residues. Material: peripheral blood. This sequence originates from a human donor in a cohort sampled during active COVID-19. The chain recombines TRBV9 with TRBJ1-2; the match to TRBD1 covers 10 bases. The CDR3 region has the DNA TGTGCCAGCAGCGCTACGACAGGGGGCGCTTTATCTGGCTACACCTTC. This codes for CASSATTGGALSGYTF.